Presented here are 31 T cell receptor beta chains from one specimen sequenced in a study of identical twins. TCRdb called the 5' RACE reads again in MiXCR, with one record for every CDR3 protein. In the table there are some 300,000 distinct CDR3 sequences, about 12% of which are singletons. The same sample was also studied in work on yellow fever vaccine responses in identical twins.

Sequenced: CD8+ T cells sorted from blood. These receptors were obtained from a woman in her late teens or twenties in good health.

This clonotype was seen a handful of times. The chain recombines TRBV28 with TRBJ2-1; perhaps TRBD2 as D (6 bases). The V gene's germline CDR1 is MDHEN and CDR2 SYDVKM. Between the trimmed V and J ends, which lost 2 bases and 5 bases, there was a span of 19 bases. The CDR3 is 17 amino acids. The CDR3 loop reads CASSLAQAGITDNEQFF. The CDR3 DNA reads TGTGCCAGCAGTTTAGCGCAGGCGGGAATCACCGACAATGAGCAGTTCTTC.

The CDR3 sequence is CASSVEASGGYNEQFF. DNA for the CDR3: TGTGCCAGCAGCGTAGAGGCTAGCGGGGGGTACAATGAGCAGTTCTTC. V is TRBV9 and J is TRBJ2-1; 11 positions agree with TRBD2. Germline-derived CDR1 and CDR2 are SGDLS and YYNGEE. The J segment lost 4 bases and the V segment lost 0 bases, leaving 3 bases of the junction unmatched. CDR3 length: 16 amino acids.

V gene TRBV3-1 combines with J gene TRBJ2-2; TRBD2 agrees at 7 bases. The junction had 8 bases not matched to a gene; V was cut back by 3 bases and J by 7 bases. Germline V gene data show CDR1 as LGHDT and CDR2 as YNNKEL (reference sequence). CDR3 length: 15 residues. CDR3 residues: CASSHGDYLVGELFF. CDR3 sequence (DNA): TGTGCCAGCAGCCACGGGGACTATCTCGTCGGGGAGCTGTTTTTT.

This chain connects TRBV15 to TRBJ2-1; D may match TRBD1 or TRBD2 (5 bases each). The CDR3 is 11 residues long. V dropped 7 bases and J dropped 7 bases, with 8 bases sitting between them. Looked up from germline, CDR1 is LNHNV and CDR2 is YYDKDF (reference sequence). The CDR3 region is CATTGGNEQFF. The DNA for the CDR3 is TGTGCCACCACTGGGGGTAATGAGCAGTTCTTC.

This clonotype was seen more than once but under ten times. The rearrangement links TRBV12-3 or TRBV12-4 to TRBJ2-5; D possibly corresponds to TRBD2 (6 bases). Trimming removed 5 bases from V and 7 bases from J, with 17 bases in between. The CDR3 spans 14 residues. CDR3 region: CASSPAGGALTQYF. The CDR3 DNA reads as TGTGCCAGCAGTCCCGCTGGCGGGGCCCTGACCCAGTACTTC.

The rearrangement links TRBV7-9 to TRBJ2-3; the match to TRBD2 covers 8 bases. This CDR3 is 16 amino acids long. V shed 5 bases, J shed 2 bases, and the junction held 9 bases outside the gene matches. Germline V gene lookup returns CDR1 SEHNR and CDR2 FQNEAQ (reference sequence). The CDR3 sequence is CASSDGREESTDTQYF. CDR3 sequence (DNA): TGTGCCAGCAGCGACGGGAGGGAAGAATCCACAGATACGCAGTATTTT.

Points on this clonotype: A read error is possible here, since a much larger clone lies one base away. The chain employs TRBV2 and TRBJ2-1; D is undetermined. Germline CDR1 is SNHLY and CDR2 is FYNNEI. The CDR3 is made up of 14 amino acids. The CDR3 nucleotides read TGTGCCAGCAGTGCATCCGGGTCTTACAATAAGCAGTTCTTC. Its protein is CASSASGSYNKQFF.

The gene calls are TRBV11-2 and TRBJ1-1; no definite D call. Germline CDR1 and CDR2: SGHAT and FQNNGV. With 2 bases removed from V and 8 bases from J, the gap between germline ends came to 9 bases. CDR3 length: 12 amino acids. Here the CDR3 DNA reads TGTGCCAGCAGCTTAATCGCCGAGGAAGCTTTCTTT. It is translated as CASSLIAEEAFF.

The sample holds a few counts of this clonotype. This chain links TRBV27 with TRBJ2-4; 8 bases align to TRBD1. V dropped 4 bases and J dropped 8; count of bases not matched to a gene: 7. Germline V lookup: CDR1 MNHEY, CDR2 SMNVEV (reference sequence). This CDR3 spans 14 amino acids. Written as DNA, the CDR3 is TGTGCCAGCAGTTATCAGGGGGCGCGGGACATTCAGTACTTC. It translates to CASSYQGARDIQYF.

The rearrangement links TRBV20-1 to TRBJ2-7; TRBD2 aligns across 7 bases. CDR3 length equals 13 residues. The V gene's germline CDR1 is DFQATT and CDR2 SNEGSKA (reference sequence). V lost 0 bases, J lost 6 bases, and 5 bases stayed unmatched. The CDR3 region has the DNA TGCAGTGCTAGAGAAGGCGGGAGAGGCGAGCAGTACTTC. Translated, it gives CSAREGGRGEQYF.

The chain recombines TRBV2 with TRBJ1-3; tentatively, D is TRBD1 (6 bases). The length of the CDR3 is 15 residues. V was clipped by 9 bases and J by 0 bases, with 15 bases between them. Germline values: CDR1 SNHLY, CDR2 FYNNEI. The DNA of the CDR3 is TGTGCCAGAGGGGGGAATCAGCACTCTGGAAACACCATATATTTT. Residues: CARGGNQHSGNTIYF.

This chain links TRBV11-2 with TRBJ2-1; perhaps TRBD1 as D (5 bases). This CDR3 is built from 16 residues. Trimming cost V 5 bases and J 4 bases, with 18 bases left between them. Per germline, CDR1 SGHAT and CDR2 FQNNGV. The CDR3 sequence: CASSLLVGPGYNEQFF. The CDR3 nucleotides read TGTGCCAGCAGCCTCCTGGTGGGGCCCGGGTACAATGAGCAGTTCTTC. Full variable domain (remainder filled in from reference TRBV11-2 and TRBJ2-1): EAGVAQSPRYKIIEKRQSVAFWCNPISGHATLYWYQQILGQGPKLLIQFQNNGVVDDSQLPKDRFSAERLKGVDSTLKIQPAKLEDSAVYLCASSLLVGPGYNEQFFGPGTRLTVL.

This clonotype was seen a few times. The chain couples TRBV12-3 or TRBV12-4 to TRBJ2-1, with 9 bases lining up with TRBD2. V shed 6 bases, J shed 5 bases, and the junction held 5 bases outside the gene matches. This CDR3 is built from 14 residues. The CDR3 DNA sequence: TGTGCCAGCAGCAAGGGACTAGCCGACAATGAGCAGTTCTTC. Protein product: CASSKGLADNEQFF.

This clonotype was seen only a few times. CDR3: CASSSTGYAETQYF. The CDR3 coding sequence is TGTGCCAGCAGTTCAACAGGGTATGCAGAGACCCAGTACTTC. This chain uses TRBV6-5 with TRBJ2-5; the D gene is possibly TRBD1 (6 bases). With 4 bases removed from V and 4 bases from J, the gap between germline ends came to 13 bases. CDR3 length: 14 residues. Per germline, CDR1 MNHEY and CDR2 SVGAGI.

This clonotype was counted ten times or more. The V call is TRBV5-6, the J call TRBJ2-2; D is undetermined. The ends were cut back, 6 bases at V and 7 bases at J, with 7 bases in the middle. Per the germline V gene, CDR1 is SGHDT and CDR2 is YYEEEE. This CDR3 has 11 amino acids. The DNA for the CDR3 is TGTGCCAGCACCTTCGGCGGGGAGCTGTTTTTT. Its protein product is CASTFGGELFF.

The chain uses TRBV7-8 and TRBJ2-7; the match to TRBD1 covers 7 bases. The CDR3 loop spans 15 amino acids. Germline assignment: CDR1 SGHVS and CDR2 FQNEAQ. J lost 1 base, V lost 0 bases, and 3 bases had no gene match. CDR3 nucleotides: TGTGCCAGCAGCTTAGCGGGACAGAGATCCTACGAGCAGTACTTC. Translation gives CASSLAGQRSYEQYF. Looking up the rest from reference TRBV7-8 and TRBJ2-7 gives the full variable domain: GAGVSQSPRYKVAKRGQDVALRCDPISGHVSLFWYQQALGQGPEFLTYFQNEAQLDKSGLPSDRFFAERPEGSVSTLKIQRTQQEDSAVYLCASSLAGQRSYEQYFGPGTRLTVT.

The chain carries TRBV7-2 and TRBJ2-3, with TRBD2 as a possible D gene (6 bases). Germline lookup yields CDR1 SGHTA and CDR2 FQGNSA. Trimming shortened V by 4 bases and J by 9 bases, and 14 bases separated the two germline ends. This CDR3 has 13 amino acids. The CDR3 DNA is TGTGCCAGCAGCTCGGACTATCCCGAGACGCAGTATTTT. Its protein is CASSSDYPETQYF.

This clonotype was detected only a few times. J is TRBJ2-7 and V is TRBV5-1, with 11 bases identical to TRBD2. Looked up from germline, CDR1 is SGHRS and CDR2 is YFSETQ. With V trimmed by 4 bases and J by 6 bases, 3 bases remained unmatched. The CDR3 spans 13 residues. The CDR3 bases are TGCGCCAGCAGCGATACTAGCGGGAGCGAGCAGTACGTC. Translating it yields CASSDTSGSEQYV.

This clonotype was seen at least ten times. The gene calls are TRBV6-1 and TRBJ2-5, with 9 bases identical to TRBD1. The length of the CDR3 is 17 residues. Germline values: CDR1 MNHNS, CDR2 SASEGT. Losses at the gene ends were 3 bases for V and 5 bases for J; bases not matched to a gene: 13. This CDR3 reads CASSDLPPGTGRETQYF. CDR3 nucleotide sequence: TGTGCCAGCAGTGACCTACCGCCCGGGACAGGGAGGGAGACCCAGTACTTC.

A few counts support this clonotype. J is TRBJ1-4 and V is TRBV12-3 or TRBV12-4, with 8 bases matching TRBD1. The V segment lost 6 bases and the J segment 8 bases; nucleotides outside the gene matches: 5. This CDR3 is 13 amino acids long. The CDR3 DNA reads TGTGCCAGCAGCGGACAGGGTTGGGAAAAACTGTTTTTT. It specifies CASSGQGWEKLFF.

This clonotype was picked up a small number of times. The chain employs TRBV20-1 and TRBJ2-3; the match to TRBD2 covers 12 bases. The length of the CDR3 is 17 residues. Germline loops: CDR1 DFQATT, CDR2 SNEGSKA (reference sequence). Losses at the gene ends were 4 bases for V and 6 bases for J; bases not matched to a gene: 14. DNA for the CDR3: TGCAGTGCTACCGACTCAGGACTAGCGGGATCTAGGGATACGCAGTATTTT. This gives the protein CSATDSGLAGSRDTQYF.

The table lists this clonotype with a few counts. The chain joins TRBV4-1 to TRBJ1-1; 7 nucleotides align to TRBD1. The CDR3 has 15 residues. The germline gives CDR1 MGHRA, CDR2 YSYEKL. V gave up 1 base and J gave up 2 bases; unmatched junction bases: 4. CDR3 in DNA: TGCGCCAGCAGCCAAGTTAACAGGGGCAACACTGAAGCTTTCTTT. It encodes CASSQVNRGNTEAFF.

This clonotype was seen once. The J gene is TRBJ2-5, the V gene TRBV4-1; D ambiguous. The CDR3 spans 14 residues. V was pared by 1 base and J by 4 bases, with 10 bases between. Germline V lookup: CDR1 MGHRA, CDR2 YSYEKL. CDR3 DNA sequence: TGCGCCAGCAGCCAAGTGGCCATCCCAGAGACCCAGTACTTC. It yields the protein CASSQVAIPETQYF.

This clonotype appeared many times. The chain joins TRBV15 to TRBJ2-7, with D hard to call. V lost 4 bases and J 6 bases, leaving 13 bases between the germline ends. Germline CDR1 LNHNV, CDR2 YYDKDF (reference sequence). CDR3 size: 13 residues. CDR3 coding DNA: TGTGCCACCAGCATCCTGGTAGGGCCCGAGCAGTACTTC. Translation gives CATSILVGPEQYF.

This clonotype was seen only a few times. The rearrangement uses TRBV29-1 and TRBJ2-7; 8 positions agree with TRBD1. J gave up 5 bases and V 4 bases, and 4 bases lay outside the gene matches. Germline V gene data show CDR1 as SQVTM and CDR2 as ANQGSEA. The CDR3 extends over 12 amino acids. The CDR3 here is CSVVGRGHEQYF. In DNA form, the CDR3 reads TGCAGCGTTGTTGGCAGGGGGCACGAGCAGTACTTC.

This clonotype was seen a few times. J is TRBJ2-1 and V is TRBV20-1, with TRBD2 identical over 9 bases. Germline V gene lookup returns CDR1 DFQATT and CDR2 SNEGSKA (reference sequence). V shed 6 bases, J shed 3 bases, and the junction held 9 bases outside the gene matches. This CDR3 is built from 15 residues. In DNA form, the CDR3 reads TGCAGTGCGCCGACGACTAGCGGCTACTACAATGAGCAGTTCTTC. Its protein is CSAPTTSGYYNEQFF.

This clonotype was counted a few times. This chain connects TRBV7-2 to TRBJ2-3, with 9 positions matching TRBD1. The V segment lost 6 bases and the J segment 3 bases; nucleotides outside the gene matches: 13. In germline, CDR1 is SGHTA, CDR2 FQGNSA. The CDR3 is 17 amino acids. CDR3 bases: TGTGCCAGCAGGACCTTACGGACAGGGGCTATGACAGATACGCAGTATTTT. Its protein is CASRTLRTGAMTDTQYF.

A few counts support this clonotype. The rearrangement links TRBV10-3 to TRBJ2-7; weak D call: TRBD2 (6 bases). CDR1 and CDR2 from the germline V gene are ENHRY and SYGVKD. The CDR3 covers 14 residues. Trimming shortened V by 3 bases and J by 7 bases, and 16 bases separated the two germline ends. CDR3 sequence: CAISDRRESEEQYF. The CDR3 DNA reads as TGTGCCATCAGTGATCGACGGGAGTCGGAGGAGCAGTACTTC.

The rearrangement joins TRBV25-1 to TRBJ2-5, with 10 positions matching TRBD1. The CDR3 is 15 residues long. Germline CDR1 is MGHDK and CDR2 is SYGVNS. V dropped 4 bases and J dropped 5; count of bases not matched to a gene: 7. CDR3 residues: CASSGRDRGWETQYF. CDR3 DNA: TGTGCCAGCAGTGGGCGGGACAGGGGATGGGAGACCCAGTACTTC.

V and J are TRBV20-1 and TRBJ2-1, with 12 nucleotides matching TRBD2. The CDR3 spans 14 residues. In germline, CDR1 is DFQATT, CDR2 SNEGSKA (reference sequence). With 1 base clipped from V and 10 bases from J, the junction kept 5 bases outside the gene matches. The CDR3 DNA is TGCAGTGCTAGAGGGCTAGCGGGAGGGTTCGAGCAGTTCTTC. Protein product: CSARGLAGGFEQFF.

This clonotype was recorded once. The V and J genes are TRBV7-8 and TRBJ2-7; D is undetermined. V lost 1 base to trimming and J lost 2 bases, with 6 bases between them. In germline, CDR1 is SGHVS, CDR2 FQNEAQ. This CDR3 is 13 amino acids long. The CDR3 here is CASSLELPYEQYV. CDR3 DNA sequence: TGTGCCAGCAGCTTAGAACTGCCCTACGAGCAGTACGTC.